This T cell receptor beta chain appears in the sequencing data of a study of cytomegalovirus exposure and HLA in healthy donors. Study-level results: Researchers reported that three CMV-associated chains were confirmed in vitro as CMV antigen-specific. The number of N-insertions in an Asian-associated ancestry cluster was reportedly below the roughly 660-donor mean in a later analysis.

The CDR3 extends over 14 amino acids. Trimming removed 2 bases at V and 5 bases at J, with 12 bases between. Germline lookup yields CDR1 LNHDA and CDR2 SQIVND (reference sequence). Details on this clone: Its matching antigen is unknown.

PCR amplification relied on 60 Vbeta primers (plus 13 Jbeta primers). Data came from immunoSEQ multiplex PCR; TCRdb stores just in-frame clones and leaves some out. The sample holds about 67,000 clones, roughly 65% seen once. Sequenced: PBMCs. The TCR sequence derives from a woman in her 30s in good health and CMV-seronegative. The rearrangement links TRBV19 to TRBJ2-5, with D perhaps TRBD2 (7 bases). Here the CDR3 reads CASSITGGRETQYF. In DNA form, the CDR3 reads TGTGCCAGTAGTATAACGGGGGGCAGGGAGACCCAGTACTTC.